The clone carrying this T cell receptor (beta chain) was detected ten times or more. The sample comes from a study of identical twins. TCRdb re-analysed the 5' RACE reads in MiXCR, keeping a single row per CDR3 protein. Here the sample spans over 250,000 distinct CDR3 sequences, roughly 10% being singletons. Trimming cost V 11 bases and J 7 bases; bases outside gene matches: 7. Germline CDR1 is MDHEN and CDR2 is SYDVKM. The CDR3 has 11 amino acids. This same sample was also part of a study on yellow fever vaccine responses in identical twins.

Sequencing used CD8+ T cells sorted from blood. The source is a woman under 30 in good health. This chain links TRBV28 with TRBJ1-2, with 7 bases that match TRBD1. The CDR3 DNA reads TGTGCCTCCCGGACAGGATCTGGCTACACCTTC. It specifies CASRTGSGYTF.